The present T cell receptor beta chain was sequenced within a study of shared clonotypes between healthy human individuals. Whole-study findings and limits: Clonotype sharing among donors was expected to depend on sequencing depth. Sharing across four donors was highest in naive CD4 (roughly 5%) and lowest in memory CD8 (roughly 0.4%).

To note about this clone: Antigen unknown.

There were only Caucasian adults among the donors, and all lived in Nashville, Tennessee. Genomic DNA belonging to each subset was distributed in equal measure over several immunoSEQ plates. Measured with immunoSEQ multiplex PCR; TCRdb has only the in-frame clones, and not every one. In the table there are roughly 2.5 million clones, roughly nine tenths of which are singletons. With 2 bases clipped from V and 8 bases from J, the junction kept 7 bases outside the gene matches. The CDR3 length is 16 residues. Germline CDR1 is SEHNR and CDR2 is FQNEAQ (reference sequence). The chain joins TRBV7-9 to TRBJ2-3; 13 positions match TRBD2. Sequences were obtained from naive CD4+ T cells sorted from blood. Subset noted: CD45RA+ positively selected. The receptor comes from a man aged 18 to 29 in good health. The CDR3 sequence: CASSLLTSGGAGTQYF. The DNA for the CDR3 is TGTGCCAGCAGCTTATTAACTAGCGGGGGGGCCGGTACGCAGTATTTT.